This TCR beta chain was sequenced in a study of blood T cell repertoires in COVID-19. The wider study: Specimens from acute and convalescent COVID-19 originated in the United States, Italy and Spain. The cDNA or gDNA used as material had been derived from T cells, B-cell-depleted T cells, or PBMCs.

Participants reported their clinical history, and cohort assignment relied on those reports. The data were produced by immunoSEQ multiplex PCR, yet TCRdb's version contains in-frame clones alone and is incomplete. The sample lists 240,000 or so clones; around 89% were seen once. The CDR3 spans 15 residues. The source of this sequence is a man aged 35 to 55 who had recovered from COVID-19. This chain connects TRBV21-1 to TRBJ2-7; the D call in the table, TRBD1, was not verified against the DNA. TRBV21-1 is flagged as a pseudogene. Sequenced input: PBMCs or T cells enriched from blood (not recorded which). This CDR3 is CAIPIDKTPLREQYF. CDR3 DNA: TGTGCCATCCCTATAGACAAGACCCCTCTCCGCGAGCAGTACTTC.